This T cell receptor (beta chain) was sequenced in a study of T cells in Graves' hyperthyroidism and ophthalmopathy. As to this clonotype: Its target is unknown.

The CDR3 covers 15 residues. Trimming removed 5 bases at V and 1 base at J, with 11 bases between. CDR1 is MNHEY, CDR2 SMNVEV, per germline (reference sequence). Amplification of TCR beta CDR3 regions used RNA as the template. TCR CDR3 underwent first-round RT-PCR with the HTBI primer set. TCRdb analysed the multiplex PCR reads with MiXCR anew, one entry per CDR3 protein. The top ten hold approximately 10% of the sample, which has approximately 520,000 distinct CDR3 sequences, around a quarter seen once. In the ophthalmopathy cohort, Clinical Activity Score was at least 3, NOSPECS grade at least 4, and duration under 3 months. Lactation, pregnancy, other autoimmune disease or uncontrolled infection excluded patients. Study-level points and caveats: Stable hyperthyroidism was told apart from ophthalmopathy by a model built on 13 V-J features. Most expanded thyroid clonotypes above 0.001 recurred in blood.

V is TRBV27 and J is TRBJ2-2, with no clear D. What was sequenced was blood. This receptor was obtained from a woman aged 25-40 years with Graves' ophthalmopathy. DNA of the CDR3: TGTGCCAGCAGTAGGACCGTTCTGAACACCGGGGAGCTGTTTTTT. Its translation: CASSRTVLNTGELFF.